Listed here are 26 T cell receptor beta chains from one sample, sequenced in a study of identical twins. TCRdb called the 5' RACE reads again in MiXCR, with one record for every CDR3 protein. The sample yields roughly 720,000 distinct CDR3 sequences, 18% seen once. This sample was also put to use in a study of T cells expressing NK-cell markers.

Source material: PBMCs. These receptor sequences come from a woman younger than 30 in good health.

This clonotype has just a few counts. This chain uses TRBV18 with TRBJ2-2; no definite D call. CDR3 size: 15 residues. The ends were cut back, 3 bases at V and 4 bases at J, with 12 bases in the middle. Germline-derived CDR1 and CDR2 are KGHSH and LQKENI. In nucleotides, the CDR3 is TGTGCCAGCTCACCCGGCATTCCGGGCACCGGGGAGCTGTTTTTT. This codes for CASSPGIPGTGELFF.

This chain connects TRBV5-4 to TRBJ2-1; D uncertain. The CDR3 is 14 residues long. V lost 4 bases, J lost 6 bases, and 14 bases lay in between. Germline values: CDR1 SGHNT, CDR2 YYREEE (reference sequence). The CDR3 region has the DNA TGTGCCAGCAGCACGGCCCGTAGGAGCAATGAGCAGTTCTTC. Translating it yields CASSTARRSNEQFF.

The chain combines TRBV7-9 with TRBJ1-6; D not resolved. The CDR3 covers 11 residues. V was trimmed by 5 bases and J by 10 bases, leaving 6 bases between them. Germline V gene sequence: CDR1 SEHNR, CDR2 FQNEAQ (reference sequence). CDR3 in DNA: TGTGCCAGCAGCCGGGGATCACCCCTCCACTTT. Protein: CASSRGSPLHF.

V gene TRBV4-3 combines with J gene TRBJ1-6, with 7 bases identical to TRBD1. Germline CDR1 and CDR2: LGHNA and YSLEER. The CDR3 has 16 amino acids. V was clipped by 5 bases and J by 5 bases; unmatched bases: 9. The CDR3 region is CASSTYPGTDNSPLHF. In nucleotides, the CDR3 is TGCGCCAGCAGCACTTACCCCGGGACAGATAATTCACCCCTCCACTTT.

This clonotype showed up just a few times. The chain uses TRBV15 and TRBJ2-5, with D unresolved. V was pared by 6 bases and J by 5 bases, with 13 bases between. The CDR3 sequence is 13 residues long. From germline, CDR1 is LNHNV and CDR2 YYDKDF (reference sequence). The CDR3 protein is CATSQGPQETQYF. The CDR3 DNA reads TGTGCCACCAGTCAAGGGCCTCAGGAGACCCAGTACTTC.

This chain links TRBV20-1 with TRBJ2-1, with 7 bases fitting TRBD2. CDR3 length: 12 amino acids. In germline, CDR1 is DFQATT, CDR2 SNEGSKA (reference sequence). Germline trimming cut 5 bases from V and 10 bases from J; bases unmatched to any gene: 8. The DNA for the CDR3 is TGCAGTGCTGAGCGGGGTGAATGGGAGCAGTTCTTC. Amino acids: CSAERGEWEQFF.

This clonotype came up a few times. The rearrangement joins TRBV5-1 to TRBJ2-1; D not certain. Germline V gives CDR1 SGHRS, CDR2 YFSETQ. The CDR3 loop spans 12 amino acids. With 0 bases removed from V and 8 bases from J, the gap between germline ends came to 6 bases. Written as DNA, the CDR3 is TGCGCCAGCAGCTTGGTCGAGTATGAGCAGTTCTTC. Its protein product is CASSLVEYEQFF. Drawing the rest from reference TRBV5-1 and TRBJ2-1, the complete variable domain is KAGVTQTPRYLIKTRGQQVTLSCSPISGHRSVSWYQQTPGQGLQFLFEYFSETQRNKGNFPGRFSGRQFSNSRSEMNVSTLELGDSALYLCASSLVEYEQFFGPGTRLTVL.

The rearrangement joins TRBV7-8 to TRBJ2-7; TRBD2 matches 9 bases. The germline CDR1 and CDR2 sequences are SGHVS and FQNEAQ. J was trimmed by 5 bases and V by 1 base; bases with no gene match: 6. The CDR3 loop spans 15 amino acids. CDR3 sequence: CASSLGAGGPNEQYF. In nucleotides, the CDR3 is TGTGCCAGCAGCTTAGGTGCGGGAGGGCCCAACGAGCAGTACTTC.

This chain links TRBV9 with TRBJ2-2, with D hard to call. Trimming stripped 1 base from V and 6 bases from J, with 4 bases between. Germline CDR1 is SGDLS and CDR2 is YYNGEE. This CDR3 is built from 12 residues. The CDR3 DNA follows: TGTGCCAGCAGCGTACCGCCCGGGGAGCTGTTTTTT. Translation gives CASSVPPGELFF.

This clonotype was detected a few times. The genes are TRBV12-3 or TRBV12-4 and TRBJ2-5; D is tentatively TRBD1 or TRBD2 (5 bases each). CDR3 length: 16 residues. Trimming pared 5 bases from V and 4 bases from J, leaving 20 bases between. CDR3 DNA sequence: TGTGCCAGCAGTGCGTCCGGGACGCCTCGGCGAGAGACCCAGTACTTC. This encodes CASSASGTPRRETQYF.

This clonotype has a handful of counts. The CDR3 loop reads CASSSGDDTDTQYF. CDR3 nucleotides: TGTGCCAGCAGTTCAGGAGACGACACAGATACGCAGTATTTT. The rearrangement uses TRBV13 and TRBJ2-3; D call uncertain. CDR1 and CDR2 from the germline V gene are PRHDT and FYEKMQ (reference sequence). The V and J ends lost 6 bases and 2 bases respectively, with 12 bases between them. The CDR3 sequence is 14 residues long.

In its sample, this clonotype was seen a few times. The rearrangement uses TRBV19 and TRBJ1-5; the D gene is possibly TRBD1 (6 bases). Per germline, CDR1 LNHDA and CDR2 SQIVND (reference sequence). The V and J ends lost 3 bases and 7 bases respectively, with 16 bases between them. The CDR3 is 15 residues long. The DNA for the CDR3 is TGTGCCAGTAGTATCTTTCCGGGGGCAGGACAGCCCCAGCATTTT. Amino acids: CASSIFPGAGQPQHF.

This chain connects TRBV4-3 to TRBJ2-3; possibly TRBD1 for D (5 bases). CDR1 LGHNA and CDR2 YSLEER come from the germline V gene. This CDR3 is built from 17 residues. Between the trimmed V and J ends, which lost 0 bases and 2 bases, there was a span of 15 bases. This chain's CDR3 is CASSQDLGLRLTDTQYF. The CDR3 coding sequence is TGCGCCAGCAGCCAAGATCTGGGGCTGAGGCTCACAGATACGCAGTATTTT.

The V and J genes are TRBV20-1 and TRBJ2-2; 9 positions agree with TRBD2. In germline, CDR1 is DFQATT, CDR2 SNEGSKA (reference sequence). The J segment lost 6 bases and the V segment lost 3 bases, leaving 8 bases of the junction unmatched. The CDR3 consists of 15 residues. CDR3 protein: CSARVREGLPGELFF. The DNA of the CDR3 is TGCAGTGCTAGGGTGCGGGAGGGCCTGCCCGGGGAGCTGTTTTTT.

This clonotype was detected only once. CDR3 in DNA: TGTGCCAGCGGGGGTAGGAGGGCCAACCAAGAGACCCAGTACTTC. This encodes CASGGRRANQETQYF. The chain recombines TRBV27 with TRBJ2-5; D is possibly TRBD2 (6 bases). V lost 8 bases to trimming and J lost 0 bases, with 16 bases between them. The CDR3 loop spans 15 amino acids. Germline CDR1 and CDR2: MNHEY and SMNVEV (reference sequence).

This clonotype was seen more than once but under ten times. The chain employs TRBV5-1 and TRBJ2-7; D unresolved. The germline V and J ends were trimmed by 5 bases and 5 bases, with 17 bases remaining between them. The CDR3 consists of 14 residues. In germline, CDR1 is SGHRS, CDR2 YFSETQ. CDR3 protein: CASSLRSWQNEQYF. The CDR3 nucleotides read TGCGCCAGCAGTTTAAGGTCTTGGCAGAACGAGCAGTACTTC.

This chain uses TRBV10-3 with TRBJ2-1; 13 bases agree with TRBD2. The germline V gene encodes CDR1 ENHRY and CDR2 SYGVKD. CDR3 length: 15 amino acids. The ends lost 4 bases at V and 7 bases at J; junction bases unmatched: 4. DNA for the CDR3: TGTGCCATCAGTGCAAAGACTAGCGGGAGGAATGAGCAGTTCTTC. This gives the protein CAISAKTSGRNEQFF.

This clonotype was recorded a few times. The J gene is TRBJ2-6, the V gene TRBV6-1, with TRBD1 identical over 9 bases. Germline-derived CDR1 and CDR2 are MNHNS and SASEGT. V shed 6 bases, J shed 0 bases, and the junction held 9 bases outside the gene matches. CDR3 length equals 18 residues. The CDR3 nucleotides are TGTGCCAGCAGAGCCCGAGGGACAGGGCTCTCTGGGGCCAACGTCCTGACTTTC. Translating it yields CASRARGTGLSGANVLTF.

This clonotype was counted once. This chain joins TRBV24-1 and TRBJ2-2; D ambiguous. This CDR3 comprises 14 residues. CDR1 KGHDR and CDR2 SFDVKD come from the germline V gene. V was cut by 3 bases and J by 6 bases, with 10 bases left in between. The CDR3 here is CATSDAGFPGELFF. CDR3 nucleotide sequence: TGTGCCACCAGTGATGCCGGGTTCCCCGGGGAGCTGTTTTTT.

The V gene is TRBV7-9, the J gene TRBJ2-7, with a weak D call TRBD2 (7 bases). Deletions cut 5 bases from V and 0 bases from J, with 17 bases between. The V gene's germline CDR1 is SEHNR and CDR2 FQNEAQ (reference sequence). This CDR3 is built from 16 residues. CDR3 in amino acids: CASSPEGEGSSYEQYF. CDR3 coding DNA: TGTGCCAGCAGCCCAGAGGGGGAGGGTAGCTCCTACGAGCAGTACTTC.

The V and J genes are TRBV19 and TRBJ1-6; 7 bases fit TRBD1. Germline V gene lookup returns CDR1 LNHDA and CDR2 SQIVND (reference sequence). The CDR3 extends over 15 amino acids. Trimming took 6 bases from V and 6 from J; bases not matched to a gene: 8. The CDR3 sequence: CASSPGTAVNSPLHF. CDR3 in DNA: TGTGCCAGTAGCCCCGGGACAGCCGTTAATTCACCCCTCCACTTT.

The CDR3 region is CASSRLSYGYTF. The CDR3 DNA reads TGTGCCAGCAGCCGACTGAGCTATGGCTACACCTTC. This chain connects TRBV7-2 to TRBJ1-2, with D unclear. This CDR3 contains 12 residues. The V end was cut by 5 bases, the J end by 4 bases, with 8 bases between. Germline values: CDR1 SGHTA, CDR2 FQGNSA.

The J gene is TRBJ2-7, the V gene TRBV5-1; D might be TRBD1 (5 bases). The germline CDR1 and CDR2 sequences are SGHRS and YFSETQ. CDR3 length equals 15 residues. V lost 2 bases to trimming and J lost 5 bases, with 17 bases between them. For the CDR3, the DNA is TGCGCCAGCAGCTTCACTACCCCAGGGATTCACGAGCAGTACTTC. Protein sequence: CASSFTTPGIHEQYF. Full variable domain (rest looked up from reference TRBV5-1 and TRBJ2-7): KAGVTQTPRYLIKTRGQQVTLSCSPISGHRSVSWYQQTPGQGLQFLFEYFSETQRNKGNFPGRFSGRQFSNSRSEMNVSTLELGDSALYLCASSFTTPGIHEQYFGPGTRLTVT.

DNA for the CDR3: TGTGCCAGCAGTTTAGGACAGGGAAGCGGCGAAGCTTTCTTT. Protein sequence: CASSLGQGSGEAFF. This chain joins TRBV12-3 or TRBV12-4 and TRBJ1-1; TRBD1 matches 7 bases. CDR3 size: 14 residues. Trimming at V came to 1 base and at J to 8 bases, leaving 7 bases not matched to a gene.

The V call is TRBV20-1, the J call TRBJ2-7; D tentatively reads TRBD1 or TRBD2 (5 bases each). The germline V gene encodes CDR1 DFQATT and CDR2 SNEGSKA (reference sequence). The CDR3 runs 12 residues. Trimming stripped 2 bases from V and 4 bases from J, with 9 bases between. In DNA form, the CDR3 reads TGCAGTGCTAGAAGGGACGAGTACGAGCAGTACTTC. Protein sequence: CSARRDEYEQYF.

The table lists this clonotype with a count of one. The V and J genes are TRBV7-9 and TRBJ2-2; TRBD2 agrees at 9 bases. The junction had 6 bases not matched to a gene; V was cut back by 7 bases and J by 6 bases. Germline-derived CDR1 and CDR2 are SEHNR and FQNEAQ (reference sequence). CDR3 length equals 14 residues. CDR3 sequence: CASTLGTSPGELFF. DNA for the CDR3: TGTGCCAGCACCCTCGGGACTAGCCCCGGGGAGCTGTTTTTT.